The 28 T cell receptor beta chains below come from one sample, sequenced in a study of Tregs in tolerant kidney transplant recipients. Repertoires were generated with immunoSEQ multiplex PCR, while TCRdb's copy carries only in-frame clones and drops some. The sample yields approximately 66,000 clones, approximately 83% seen once. Sequenced material: Tregs from blood, taken before the transplant. These receptors came from a human donor who received a combined kidney and bone marrow transplant.

This chain uses TRBV2 with TRBJ1-6; D is ambiguous. Trimming shortened V by 4 bases and J by 6 bases, and 10 bases separated the two germline ends. Germline V gene data show CDR1 as SNHLY and CDR2 as FYNNEI. The CDR3 extends over 14 amino acids. CDR3 loop: CASSVEGGNSPLHF. Here the CDR3 DNA reads TGTGCCAGCAGTGTAGAGGGTGGTAATTCACCCCTCCACTTT.

The chain recombines TRBV5-4 with TRBJ2-3; a possible D gene is TRBD1 (5 bases). With 5 bases removed from V and 5 bases from J, the gap between germline ends came to 15 bases. The CDR3 consists of 14 residues. Germline CDR1 SGHNT, CDR2 YYREEE (reference sequence). The CDR3, as DNA: TGTGCCAGCAGATCAGGGTGGGATGGAGATACGCAGTATTTT. Its protein product is CASRSGWDGDTQYF.

The chain employs TRBV6-1 and TRBJ1-2; D not certain. V shed 11 bases and J shed 8 bases, with 27 bases lying between them. Germline V gives CDR1 MNHNS, CDR2 SASEGT. CDR3 length equals 15 residues. The CDR3 here is CAFRAGGPSLGGYTF. Written as DNA, the CDR3 is TGTGCCTTTCGGGCAGGAGGGCCCTCTCTCGGAGGCTACACCTTC.

The V gene is TRBV6-6, the J gene TRBJ2-7; no clear D. CDR1 and CDR2 from the germline V gene are MNHNY and SVGAGI (reference sequence). Between the trimmed V and J ends, which lost 0 bases and 1 base, there was a span of 7 bases. This CDR3 comprises 14 residues. DNA of the CDR3: TGTGCCAGCAGTTACTCGTTGGGATCCTACGAGCAGTACTTC. Translated: CASSYSLGSYEQYF.

The chain couples TRBV25-1 to TRBJ1-1; D gene uncertain. CDR3 size: 12 residues. V dropped 7 bases and J dropped 4 bases, with 10 bases sitting between them. Germline lookup yields CDR1 MGHDK and CDR2 SYGVNS. Written as DNA, the CDR3 is TGTGCCAGCATCGCGCCGGGCACTGAAGCTTTCTTT. Translated: CASIAPGTEAFF. Together with reference TRBV25-1 and TRBJ1-1, the CDR3 gives the full variable domain: EADIYQTPRYLVIGTGKKITLECSQTMGHDKMYWYQQDPGMELHLIHYSYGVNSTEKGDLSSESTVSRIRTEHFPLTLESARPSHTSQYLCASIAPGTEAFFGQGTRLTVV.

The rearrangement uses TRBV7-8 and TRBJ1-3; TRBD1 aligns across 8 bases. The CDR3 is made up of 16 amino acids. The V gene's germline CDR1 is SGHVS and CDR2 FQNEAQ. V shed 5 bases and J 2 bases; nucleotides not matched to a gene: 8. The DNA of the CDR3 is TGTGCCAGCAGCCTCTCAAAACAGGGGGCTGGAAACACCATATATTTT. Translating it yields CASSLSKQGAGNTIYF.

The chain has TRBV2 and TRBJ1-2; no firm D call. Trimming removed 7 bases at V and 0 bases at J, with 9 bases between. Germline lookup yields CDR1 SNHLY and CDR2 FYNNEI. The CDR3 is made up of 13 amino acids. The CDR3 here is CASKAGSNYGYTF. CDR3 in DNA: TGTGCCAGCAAGGCAGGTTCTAACTATGGCTACACCTTC. The full variable domain, rest sourced from reference TRBV2 and TRBJ1-2, is EPEVTQTPSHQVTQMGQEVILRCVPISNHLYFYWYRQILGQKVEFLVSFYNNEISEKSEIFDDQFSVERPDGSNFTLKIRSTKLEDSAMYFCASKAGSNYGYTFGSGTRLTVV.

The chain uses TRBV4-2 and TRBJ1-3; TRBD1 matches 8 bases. The trim removed 0 bases at V and 3 bases at J, leaving 7 bases unmatched. Germline-derived CDR1 and CDR2 are LGHNA and YNFKEQ. The CDR3 has 17 amino acids. CDR3 in amino acids: CASSQEDRAGFGNTIYF. The CDR3 DNA is TGTGCCAGCAGCCAAGAGGACAGGGCTGGCTTTGGAAACACCATATATTTT.

The rearrangement uses TRBV19 and TRBJ2-5, with TRBD2 identical over 7 bases. The V gene end was trimmed by 0 bases and the J gene end by 9 bases; junction bases not matched to a gene: 10. The germline CDR1 and CDR2 sequences are LNHDA and SQIVND (reference sequence). The CDR3 consists of 15 residues. CDR3: CASSIDPSGPRAQYF. The CDR3 DNA is TGTGCCAGTAGTATAGATCCTAGCGGTCCCAGGGCCCAGTACTTC.

The CDR3 reads CASSMGAGSGANVLTF. For the CDR3, the DNA is TGCGCCAGCAGCATGGGGGCGGGCTCTGGGGCCAACGTCCTGACTTTC. The V gene is TRBV5-1, the J gene TRBJ2-6, with TRBD1 as a possible D gene (6 bases). V was cut by 4 bases and J by 0 bases, with 11 bases left in between. The CDR3 length is 16 residues. Per germline, CDR1 SGHRS and CDR2 YFSETQ.

This clone came up a few times. The J gene is TRBJ2-2, the V gene TRBV6-1, with TRBD1 as a possible D gene (6 bases). Germline V gene sequence: CDR1 MNHNS, CDR2 SASEGT. Trimming stripped 7 bases from V and 0 bases from J, with 12 bases between. The CDR3 is made up of 15 amino acids. This chain's CDR3 is CASIVDSTNTGELFF. Written as DNA, the CDR3 is TGTGCCAGCATAGTGGACAGCACGAACACCGGGGAGCTGTTTTTT.

The chain joins TRBV19 to TRBJ2-5, with D maybe TRBD2 (7 bases). Germline loops: CDR1 LNHDA, CDR2 SQIVND (reference sequence). The CDR3 is made up of 13 amino acids. V lost 9 bases to trimming and J lost 2 bases, with 13 bases between them. CDR3 DNA sequence: TGTGCCAGCCGGGGGGCAGTACAAGAGACCCAGTACTTC. It translates to CASRGAVQETQYF.

This chain links TRBV20-1 with TRBJ1-6; D not resolved. Germline V gives CDR1 DFQATT, CDR2 SNEGSKA (reference sequence). Between the trimmed V and J ends, which lost 0 bases and 10 bases, there was a span of 4 bases. The CDR3 totals 11 residues. The CDR3 loop is CSARDGSPLHF. In DNA form, the CDR3 reads TGCAGTGCTAGAGATGGGTCACCCCTCCACTTT.

The chain employs TRBV2 and TRBJ1-6, with 7 bases lining up with TRBD1. The CDR3 totals 14 residues. Germline assignment: CDR1 SNHLY and CDR2 FYNNEI. Trimming cost V 7 bases and J 8 bases; bases outside gene matches: 8. CDR3 protein: CASTLDRLDSPLHF. In DNA form, the CDR3 reads TGTGCCAGCACTCTGGACAGGTTGGATTCACCCCTCCACTTT.

The genes are TRBV28 and TRBJ2-1, with TRBD1 as a possible D gene (6 bases). The CDR3 is 17 residues long. Trimming shortened V by 2 bases and J by 0 bases, and 14 bases separated the two germline ends. CDR1 is MDHEN and CDR2 is SYDVKM in the germline V gene. The CDR3 here is CASSLGGGPSSYNEQFF. The CDR3, as DNA: TGTGCCAGCAGTTTAGGGGGCGGCCCTAGCTCCTACAATGAGCAGTTCTTC. The variable domain in full, completed from reference TRBV28 and TRBJ2-1, reads DVKVTQSSRYLVKRTGEKVFLECVQDMDHENMFWYRQDPGLGLRLIYFSYDVKMKEKGDIPEGYSVSREKKERFSLILESASTNQTSMYLCASSLGGGPSSYNEQFFGPGTRLTVL.

CDR3: CASSRPQGGSNQPQHF. CDR3 sequence (DNA): TGTGCCAGCAGTAGACCCCAGGGGGGTAGCAATCAGCCCCAGCATTTT. The genes are TRBV28 and TRBJ1-5; 7 nucleotides agree with TRBD1. Germline V CDR1 and CDR2: MDHEN, SYDVKM. V trimming: 5 bases; J trimming: 0 bases; junction bases outside the gene matches: 7. This CDR3 is 16 amino acids long.

The chain couples TRBV7-2 to TRBJ2-5; a possible D gene is TRBD1 (6 bases). With 2 bases removed from V and 4 bases from J, the gap between germline ends came to 11 bases. The V gene's germline CDR1 is SGHTA and CDR2 FQGNSA. The CDR3 contains 14 residues. This CDR3 reads CASSLFVGGETQYF. CDR3 nucleotides: TGTGCCAGCAGCTTATTCGTAGGGGGAGAGACCCAGTACTTC.

The rearrangement uses TRBV2 and TRBJ1-2; TRBD1 agrees at 7 bases. Per germline, CDR1 SNHLY and CDR2 FYNNEI. This CDR3 contains 13 residues. V lost 5 bases and J lost 7; bases outside the gene matches: 7. The CDR3, as DNA: TGTGCCAGCAGTAAGGGCCAGGGGGGTGGCTACACCTTC. Its translation is CASSKGQGGGYTF.

J is TRBJ1-5 and V is TRBV18; 7 positions match TRBD1. V lost 8 bases and J lost 0; bases outside the gene matches: 4. Germline loops: CDR1 KGHSH, CDR2 LQKENI. The CDR3 has 14 residues. In nucleotides, the CDR3 is TGTGCCAGCGGGGACAGCCTTAGCAATCAGCCCCAGCATTTT. Translated: CASGDSLSNQPQHF.

The chain links TRBV14 to TRBJ2-3; no reliable D call. The CDR3 consists of 11 residues. V was clipped by 1 base and J by 6 bases, with 2 bases between them. Per germline, CDR1 SGHDN and CDR2 FVKESK. The CDR3 DNA reads as TGTGCCAGCAGCCAAGCCGATACGCAGTATTTT. Translated, it gives CASSQADTQYF.

The V and J genes are TRBV5-4 and TRBJ2-1, with 8 positions matching TRBD2. Germline V gene data show CDR1 as SGHNT and CDR2 as YYREEE (reference sequence). The CDR3 covers 16 residues. V lost 4 bases to trimming and J lost 6 bases; unmatched junction nucleotides: 12. CDR3 sequence reads: CASSPPGTRGVNEQFF. CDR3 nucleotide sequence: TGTGCCAGCAGCCCCCCCGGGACTAGAGGGGTCAATGAGCAGTTCTTC.

CDR3 sequence: CASSYSDGNTIYF. The CDR3 nucleotides are TGTGCCAGCAGTTACTCCGACGGAAACACCATATATTTT. The chain employs TRBV6-6 and TRBJ1-3; D gene ambiguous. The V and J ends lost 0 bases and 4 bases respectively, with 4 bases between them. From germline, CDR1 is MNHNY and CDR2 SVGAGI (reference sequence). The CDR3 is made up of 13 amino acids.

This clone was seen a single time. The CDR3: CASSGNRGNYGYTF. The CDR3 nucleotides read TGCGCCAGCAGCGGAAACAGGGGTAACTATGGCTACACCTTC. The genes are TRBV4-1 and TRBJ1-2, with 7 bases fitting TRBD1. V lost 5 bases and J lost 1; bases outside the gene matches: 4. The CDR3 length is 14 residues. Germline CDR1 and CDR2: MGHRA and YSYEKL.

This clone has more than one count but fewer than ten. The chain joins TRBV11-3 to TRBJ1-2; TRBD1 is a possible D gene (6 bases). Trimming removed 10 bases from V and 0 bases from J, with 15 bases in between. Germline CDR1 is SGHNT and CDR2 is YENEEA. The CDR3 has 14 residues. CDR3 sequence reads: CATPRGPTNYGYTF. In DNA form, the CDR3 reads TGTGCCACCCCCAGGGGACCTACTAACTATGGCTACACCTTC. Supplemented by reference TRBV11-3 and TRBJ1-2, the full variable domain reads EAGVVQSPRYKIIEKKQPVAFWCNPISGHNTLYWYLQNLGQGPELLIRYENEEAVDDSQLPKDRFSAERLKGVDSTLKIQPAELGDSAVYLCATPRGPTNYGYTFGSGTRLTVV.

V is TRBV6-5 and J is TRBJ1-5; D is unresolved. Germline V gene lookup returns CDR1 MNHEY and CDR2 SVGAGI. Trimming took 5 bases from V and 4 from J, leaving 9 bases between them. This CDR3 is 13 amino acids long. The CDR3, as DNA: TGTGCCAGCAGTCTTTCAGTGAATCAGCCCCAGCATTTT. Encoded protein: CASSLSVNQPQHF.

The gene calls are TRBV6-1 and TRBJ1-2; 8 bases line up with TRBD1. Germline V gene sequence: CDR1 MNHNS, CDR2 SASEGT. CDR3 length: 13 amino acids. Germline trimming cut 10 bases from V and 5 bases from J; bases unmatched to any gene: 9. CDR3 in DNA: TGTGCCACGCAGAGCAGGGGGCGGTATGGCTACACCTTC. Translation gives CATQSRGRYGYTF.

CDR3 amino acids: CASQQGLVNTEAFF. Here the CDR3 DNA reads TGTGCCAGCCAACAGGGTCTGGTGAACACTGAAGCTTTCTTT. The chain joins TRBV27 to TRBJ1-1; perhaps TRBD1 as D (6 bases). This CDR3 region has 14 residues. The ends were cut back, 8 bases at V and 0 bases at J, with 13 bases in the middle. Looked up from germline, CDR1 is MNHEY and CDR2 is SMNVEV (reference sequence).

V usage is TRBV6-6 and J usage is TRBJ1-6; no reliable D call. V gave up 5 bases and J gave up 5 bases, with 13 bases separating them. Germline values: CDR1 MNHNY, CDR2 SVGAGI (reference sequence). The CDR3 has 15 amino acids. The CDR3, as DNA: TGTGCCAGCAGTAACACACCGGGGAATAATTCACCCCTCCACTTT. This translates into CASSNTPGNNSPLHF.